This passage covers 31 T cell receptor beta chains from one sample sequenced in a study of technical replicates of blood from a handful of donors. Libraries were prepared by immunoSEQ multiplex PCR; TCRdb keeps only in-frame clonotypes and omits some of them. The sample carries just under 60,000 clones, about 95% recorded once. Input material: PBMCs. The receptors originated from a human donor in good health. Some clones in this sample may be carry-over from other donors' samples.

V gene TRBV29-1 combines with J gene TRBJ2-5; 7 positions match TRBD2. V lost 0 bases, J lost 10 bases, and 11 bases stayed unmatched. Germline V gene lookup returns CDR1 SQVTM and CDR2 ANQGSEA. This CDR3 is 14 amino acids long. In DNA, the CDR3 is TGCAGCGTTGAAGATTCGGGGGGAAGGGGTGACCAGTACTTC. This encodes CSVEDSGGRGDQYF. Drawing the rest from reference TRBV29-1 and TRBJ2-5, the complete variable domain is SAVISQKPSRDICQRGTSLTIQCQVDSQVTMMFWYRQQPGQSLTLIATANQGSEATYESGFVIDKFPISRPNLTFSTLTVSNMSPEDSSIYLCSVEDSGGRGDQYFGPGTRLLVL.

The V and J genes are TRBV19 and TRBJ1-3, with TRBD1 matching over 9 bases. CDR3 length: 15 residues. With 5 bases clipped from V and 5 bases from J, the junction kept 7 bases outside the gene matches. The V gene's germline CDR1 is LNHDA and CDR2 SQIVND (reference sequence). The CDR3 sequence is CASSVGQGLRNTIYF. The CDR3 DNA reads TGTGCCAGTAGTGTCGGACAGGGGCTTCGAAACACCATATATTTT.

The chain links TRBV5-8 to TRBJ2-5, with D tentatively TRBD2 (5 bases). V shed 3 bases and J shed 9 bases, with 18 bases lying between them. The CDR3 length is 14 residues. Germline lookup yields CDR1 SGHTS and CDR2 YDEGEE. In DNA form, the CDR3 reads TGTGCCAGCAGCTCCTCGAGTGCTGTCGGGGCCCAGTACTTC. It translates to CASSSSSAVGAQYF.

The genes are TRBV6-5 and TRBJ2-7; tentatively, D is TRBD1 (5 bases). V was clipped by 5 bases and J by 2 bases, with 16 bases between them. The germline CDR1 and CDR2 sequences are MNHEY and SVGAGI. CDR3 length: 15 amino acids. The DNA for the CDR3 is TGTGCCAGCAGTCGCAAGGGGTCCGTGGCCTACGAGCAGTACTTC. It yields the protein CASSRKGSVAYEQYF.

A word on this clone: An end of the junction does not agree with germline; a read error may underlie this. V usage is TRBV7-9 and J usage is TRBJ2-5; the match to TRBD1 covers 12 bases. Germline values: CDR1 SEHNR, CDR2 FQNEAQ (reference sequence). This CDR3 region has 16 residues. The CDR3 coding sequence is TGTGCCACCAGCCGGGATGGGACAGGGGGCACGGAGACCCAGTACTTC. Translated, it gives CATSRDGTGGTETQYF.

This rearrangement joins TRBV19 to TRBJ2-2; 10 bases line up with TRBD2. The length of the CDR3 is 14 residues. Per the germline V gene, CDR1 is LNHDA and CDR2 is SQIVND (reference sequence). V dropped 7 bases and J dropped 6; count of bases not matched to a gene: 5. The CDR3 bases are TGTGCCAGTATTGAGCGGGAGGGTTCCGGGGAGCTGTTTTTT. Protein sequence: CASIEREGSGELFF.

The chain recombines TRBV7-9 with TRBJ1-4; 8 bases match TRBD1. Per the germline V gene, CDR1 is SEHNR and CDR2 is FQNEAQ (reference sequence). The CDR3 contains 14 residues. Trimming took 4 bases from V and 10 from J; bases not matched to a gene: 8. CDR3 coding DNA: TGTGCCAGCAGCTACGGGACAGGCGATTTAAAACTGTTTTTT. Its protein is CASSYGTGDLKLFF.

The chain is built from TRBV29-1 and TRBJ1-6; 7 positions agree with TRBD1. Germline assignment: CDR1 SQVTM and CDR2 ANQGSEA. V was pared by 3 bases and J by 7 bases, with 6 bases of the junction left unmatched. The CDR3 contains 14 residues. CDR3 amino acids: CSVDTGDGNSPLHF. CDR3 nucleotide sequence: TGCAGCGTTGACACAGGGGACGGAAATTCACCCCTCCACTTT.

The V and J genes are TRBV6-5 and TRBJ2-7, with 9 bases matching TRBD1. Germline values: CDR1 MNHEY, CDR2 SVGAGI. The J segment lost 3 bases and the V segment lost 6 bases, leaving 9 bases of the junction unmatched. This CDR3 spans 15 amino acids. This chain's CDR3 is CASSPRTGANYEQYF. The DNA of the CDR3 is TGTGCCAGCAGCCCCAGGACAGGGGCTAACTACGAGCAGTACTTC.

For the CDR3, the DNA is TGTGCCTGGAATACAGGGGACCTCAATCAGCCCCAGCATTTT. It codes for CAWNTGDLNQPQHF. The gene calls are TRBV30 and TRBJ1-5; 7 positions agree with TRBD1. This CDR3 region has 14 residues. Germline CDR1 and CDR2: GTSNPN and SVGIG (reference sequence). Trimming took 4 bases from V and 3 from J; bases not matched to a gene: 6.

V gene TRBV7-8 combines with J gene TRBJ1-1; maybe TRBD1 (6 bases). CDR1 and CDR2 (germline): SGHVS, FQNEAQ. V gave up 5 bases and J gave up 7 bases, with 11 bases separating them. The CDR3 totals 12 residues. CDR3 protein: CASSLRTDEAFF. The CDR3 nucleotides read TGTGCCAGCAGCCTTCGGACAGATGAAGCTTTCTTT.

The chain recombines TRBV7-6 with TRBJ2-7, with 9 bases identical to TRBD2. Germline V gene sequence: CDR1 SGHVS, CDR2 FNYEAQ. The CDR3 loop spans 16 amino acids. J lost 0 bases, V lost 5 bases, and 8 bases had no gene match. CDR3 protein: CASSPSLAGSSYEQYF. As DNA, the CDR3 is TGTGCCAGCAGCCCATCGCTAGCGGGATCCTCCTACGAGCAGTACTTC.

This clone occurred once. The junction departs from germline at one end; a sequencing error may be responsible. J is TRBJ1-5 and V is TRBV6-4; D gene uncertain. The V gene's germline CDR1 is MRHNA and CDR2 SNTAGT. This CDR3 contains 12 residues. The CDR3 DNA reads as TGCGGTAGGCGCGGGAGCAATCAGCCCCAGCATTTT. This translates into CGRRGSNQPQHF.

The CDR3 loop reads CASSSTGTSAANNEQFF. The CDR3 coding sequence is TGTGCCAGCAGCTCGACCGGGACTAGTGCAGCAAACAATGAGCAGTTCTTC. This sequence joins TRBV7-2 and TRBJ2-1; 8 bases align to TRBD2. The CDR3 extends over 17 amino acids. The germline V gene has CDR1 SGHTA and CDR2 FQGNSA. With V trimmed by 4 bases and J by 5 bases, 13 bases remained unmatched.

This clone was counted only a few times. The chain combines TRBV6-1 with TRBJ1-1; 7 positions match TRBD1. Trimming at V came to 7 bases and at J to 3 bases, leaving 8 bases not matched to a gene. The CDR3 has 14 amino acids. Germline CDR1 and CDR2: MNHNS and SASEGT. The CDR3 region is CASTREGAYTEAFF. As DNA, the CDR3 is TGTGCCAGCACCCGCGAGGGGGCTTACACTGAAGCTTTCTTT.

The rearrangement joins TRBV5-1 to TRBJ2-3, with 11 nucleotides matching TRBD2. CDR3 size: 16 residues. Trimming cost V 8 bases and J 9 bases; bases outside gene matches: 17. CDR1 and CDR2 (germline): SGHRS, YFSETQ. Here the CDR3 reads CASKPGLAVEGRTQYF. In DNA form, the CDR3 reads TGCGCCAGTAAACCGGGACTAGCGGTCGAGGGTCGGACGCAGTATTTT. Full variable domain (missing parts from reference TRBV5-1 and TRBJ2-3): KAGVTQTPRYLIKTRGQQVTLSCSPISGHRSVSWYQQTPGQGLQFLFEYFSETQRNKGNFPGRFSGRQFSNSRSEMNVSTLELGDSALYLCASKPGLAVEGRTQYFGPGTRLTVL.

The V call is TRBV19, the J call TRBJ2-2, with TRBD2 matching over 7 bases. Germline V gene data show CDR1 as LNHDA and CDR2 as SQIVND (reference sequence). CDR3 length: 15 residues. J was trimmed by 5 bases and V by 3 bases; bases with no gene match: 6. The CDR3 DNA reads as TGTGCCAGTAGTATCTCTGGGACTACGACCGGGGAGCTGTTTTTT. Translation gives CASSISGTTTGELFF. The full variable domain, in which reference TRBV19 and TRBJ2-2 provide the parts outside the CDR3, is DGGITQSPKYLFRKEGQNVTLSCEQNLNHDAMYWYRQDPGQGLRLIYYSQIVNDFQKGDIAEGYSVSREKKESFPLTVTSAQKNPTAFYLCASSISGTTTGELFFGEGSRLTVL.

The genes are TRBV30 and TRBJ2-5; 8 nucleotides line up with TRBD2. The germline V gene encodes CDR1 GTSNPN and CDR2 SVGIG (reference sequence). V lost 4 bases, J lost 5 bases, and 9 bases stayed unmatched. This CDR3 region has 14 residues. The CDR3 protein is CAWNRGGPIETQYF. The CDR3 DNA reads TGTGCCTGGAACCGGGGGGGGCCGATTGAGACCCAGTACTTC.

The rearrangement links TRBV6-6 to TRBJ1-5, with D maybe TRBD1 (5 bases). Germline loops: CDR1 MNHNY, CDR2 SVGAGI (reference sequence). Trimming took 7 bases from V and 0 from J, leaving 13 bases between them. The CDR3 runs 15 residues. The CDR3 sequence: CASIPAGNSNQPQHF. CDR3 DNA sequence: TGTGCCAGCATCCCGGCAGGGAATAGCAATCAGCCCCAGCATTTT.

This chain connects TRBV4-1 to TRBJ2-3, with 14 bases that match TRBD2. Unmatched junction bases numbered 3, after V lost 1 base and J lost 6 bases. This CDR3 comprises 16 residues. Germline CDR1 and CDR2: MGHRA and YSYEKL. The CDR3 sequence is CASSQGLAGGRDTQYF. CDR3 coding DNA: TGCGCCAGCAGCCAAGGACTAGCGGGGGGGCGGGATACGCAGTATTTT.

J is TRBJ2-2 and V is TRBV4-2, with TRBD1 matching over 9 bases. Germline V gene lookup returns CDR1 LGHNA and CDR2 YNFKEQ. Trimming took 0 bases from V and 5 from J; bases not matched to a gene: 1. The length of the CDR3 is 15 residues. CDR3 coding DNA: TGTGCCAGCAGCCAAGAGGACAGGGGTACCGGGGAGCTGTTTTTT. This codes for CASSQEDRGTGELFF.

CDR3 DNA: TGTGCCAGCAGTCAACAGGGAGGGGTCACTGAAGCTTTCTTT. Amino acids: CASSQQGGVTEAFF. The chain uses TRBV25-1 and TRBJ1-1, with D possibly TRBD1 on 6 matching bases. The CDR3 is 14 residues long. CDR1 is MGHDK, CDR2 SYGVNS, per germline. With 5 bases removed from V and 4 bases from J, the gap between germline ends came to 14 bases.

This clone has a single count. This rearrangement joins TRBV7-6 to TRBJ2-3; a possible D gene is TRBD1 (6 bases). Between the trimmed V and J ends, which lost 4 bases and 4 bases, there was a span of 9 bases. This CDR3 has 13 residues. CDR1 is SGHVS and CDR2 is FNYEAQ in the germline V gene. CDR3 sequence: CASSWGRADTQYF. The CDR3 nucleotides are TGTGCCAGCAGCTGGGGGCGCGCAGATACGCAGTATTTT.

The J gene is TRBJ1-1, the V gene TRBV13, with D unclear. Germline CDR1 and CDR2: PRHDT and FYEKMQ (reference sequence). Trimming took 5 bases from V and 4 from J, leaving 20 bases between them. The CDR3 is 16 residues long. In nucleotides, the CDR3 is TGTGCCAGCAGCCAAGAAGGTTCTATCGAGGGCACTGAAGCTTTCTTT. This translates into CASSQEGSIEGTEAFF.

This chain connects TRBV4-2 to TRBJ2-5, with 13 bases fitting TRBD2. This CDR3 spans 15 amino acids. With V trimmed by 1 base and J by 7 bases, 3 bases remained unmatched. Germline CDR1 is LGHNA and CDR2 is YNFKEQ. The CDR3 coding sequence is TGTGCCAGCAGCCAAGGGACTAGCGGGGGTTGGACCCAGTACTTC. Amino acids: CASSQGTSGGWTQYF.

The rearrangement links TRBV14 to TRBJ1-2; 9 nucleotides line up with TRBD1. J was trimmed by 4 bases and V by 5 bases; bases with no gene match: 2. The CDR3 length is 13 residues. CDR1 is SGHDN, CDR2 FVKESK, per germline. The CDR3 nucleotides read TGTGCCAGCAGCTCGGGACAGGGCTATGGCTACACCTTC. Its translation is CASSSGQGYGYTF.

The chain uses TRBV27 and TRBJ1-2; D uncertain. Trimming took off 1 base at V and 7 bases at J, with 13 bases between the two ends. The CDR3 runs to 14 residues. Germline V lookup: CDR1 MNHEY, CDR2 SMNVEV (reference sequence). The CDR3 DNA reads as TGTGCCAGCAGTTTATGGGAGGGCCGCGGTGGCTACACCTTC. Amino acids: CASSLWEGRGGYTF.

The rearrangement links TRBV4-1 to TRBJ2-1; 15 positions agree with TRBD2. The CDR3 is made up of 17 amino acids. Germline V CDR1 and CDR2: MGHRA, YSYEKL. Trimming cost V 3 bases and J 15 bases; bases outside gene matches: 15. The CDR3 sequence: CASSQTAGTSGGPHWFF. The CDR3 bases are TGCGCCAGCAGCCAGACTGCCGGGACTAGCGGGGGGCCGCACTGGTTCTTC.

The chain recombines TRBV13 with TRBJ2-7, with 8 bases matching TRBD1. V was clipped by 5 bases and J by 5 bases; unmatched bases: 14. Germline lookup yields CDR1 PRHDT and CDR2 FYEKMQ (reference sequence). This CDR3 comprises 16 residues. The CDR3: CASSPPGQGKSHEQYF. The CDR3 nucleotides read TGTGCCAGCAGCCCCCCTGGACAGGGAAAAAGCCACGAGCAGTACTTC.

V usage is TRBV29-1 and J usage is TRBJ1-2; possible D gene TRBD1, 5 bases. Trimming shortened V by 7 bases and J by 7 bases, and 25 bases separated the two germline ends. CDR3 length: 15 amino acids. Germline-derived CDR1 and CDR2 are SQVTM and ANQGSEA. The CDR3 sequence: CSAQSTLAGSGGYTF. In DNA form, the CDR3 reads TGCAGCGCCCAATCAACCCTGGCAGGGTCGGGTGGCTACACCTTC.

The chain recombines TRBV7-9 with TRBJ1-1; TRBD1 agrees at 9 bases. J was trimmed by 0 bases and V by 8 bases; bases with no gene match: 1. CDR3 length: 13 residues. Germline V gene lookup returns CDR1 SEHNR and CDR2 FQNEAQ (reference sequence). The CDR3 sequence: CASGQGMNTEAFF. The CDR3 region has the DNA TGTGCCAGCGGACAGGGGATGAACACTGAAGCTTTCTTT.